This T cell receptor beta chain was found in a study of control samples from healthy donors and cancer patients (dated by TCRdb to between 2020 and 2021). There are 18 amino acids in the CDR3, from cysteine to phenylalanine inclusive. The kept DNA is CDR3 alone, 54 bases in frame from the first base. CDR1 and CDR2, per the germline V gene, are KGHSH and LQKENI. Ends trimmed: V by 1 base, J by 1 base; bases unmatched to a gene: 9. The method behind the library was the immunoSEQ multiplex PCR assay. The table was pulled from immuneACCESS by TCRdb, which kept in-frame rearrangements only. Such tables lose some clones; where checked, under half of the loss comes from unresolved V genes, and the rest has no known cause. The sample table contains more than 65,000 clones; only one count was recorded for around 90% of them. The ten largest clones capture 1.5% to 2% of the sample. Comment on this clone: The antigen it binds to is not known. Base qualities are not at hand, and no much larger clone is one base apart.

This receptor was obtained from a woman between 55 and 75 years old with head and neck cancer. The chain employs TRBV18 and TRBJ2-2; 7 nucleotides in the junction match TRBD1. The sequencing input was PBMCs. The DNA sequence reads TGTGCCAGCTCACCACTAAATCTATGGACAGGGAACACCGGGGAGCTGTTTTTT. This gives the protein CASSPLNLWTGNTGELFF.